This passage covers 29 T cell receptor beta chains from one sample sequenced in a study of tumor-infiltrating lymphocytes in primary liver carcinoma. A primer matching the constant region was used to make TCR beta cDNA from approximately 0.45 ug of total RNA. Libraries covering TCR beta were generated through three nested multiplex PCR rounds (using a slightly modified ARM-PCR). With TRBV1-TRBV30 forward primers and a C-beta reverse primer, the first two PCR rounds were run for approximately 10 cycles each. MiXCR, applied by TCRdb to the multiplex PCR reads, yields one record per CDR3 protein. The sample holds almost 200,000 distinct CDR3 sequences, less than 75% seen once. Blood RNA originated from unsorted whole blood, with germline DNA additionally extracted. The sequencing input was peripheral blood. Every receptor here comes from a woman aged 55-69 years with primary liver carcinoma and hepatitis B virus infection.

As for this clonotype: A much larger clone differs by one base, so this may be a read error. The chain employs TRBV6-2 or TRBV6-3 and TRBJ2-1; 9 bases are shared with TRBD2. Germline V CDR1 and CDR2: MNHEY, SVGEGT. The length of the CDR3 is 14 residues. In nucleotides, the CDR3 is TGTGTCAGCGATTCCCTAGCGGGAACAAATGAGCAGTTCTTC. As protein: CVSDSLAGTNEQFF.

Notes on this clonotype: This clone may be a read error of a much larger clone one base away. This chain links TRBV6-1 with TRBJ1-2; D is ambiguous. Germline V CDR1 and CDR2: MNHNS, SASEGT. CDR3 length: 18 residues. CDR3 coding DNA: TGTGTCAGCAGTGACCCCCGGACTCAATACCCCACGCGCTATGGCTACACCTTC. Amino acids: CVSSDPRTQYPTRYGYTF.

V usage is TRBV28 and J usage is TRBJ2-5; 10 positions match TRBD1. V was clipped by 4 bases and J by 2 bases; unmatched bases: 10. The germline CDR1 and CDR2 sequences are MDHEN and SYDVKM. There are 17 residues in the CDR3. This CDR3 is CASSYGLPGQGQETQYF. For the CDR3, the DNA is TGTGCCAGCAGTTACGGACTACCGGGACAGGGGCAAGAGACCCAGTACTTC.

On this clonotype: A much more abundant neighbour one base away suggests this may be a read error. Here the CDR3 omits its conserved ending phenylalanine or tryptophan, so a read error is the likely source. CDR3 region: CASSRDSQETQYL. The CDR3 region has the DNA TGTGCCAGCAGTAGGGACAGCCAAGAGACCCAGTACCTC. V is TRBV28 and J is TRBJ2-5; the match to TRBD1 covers 7 bases. CDR1 and CDR2 (germline): MDHEN, SYDVKM. V dropped 5 bases and J dropped 1; count of bases not matched to a gene: 1. The CDR3 is 13 residues long.

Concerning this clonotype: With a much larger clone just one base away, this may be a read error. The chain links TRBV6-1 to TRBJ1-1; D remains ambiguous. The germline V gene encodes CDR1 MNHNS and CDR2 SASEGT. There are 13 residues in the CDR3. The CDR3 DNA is TGTGCCAGCATTAGCGACGGGAACACTGAAGCTTTATTT. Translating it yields CASISDGNTEALF.

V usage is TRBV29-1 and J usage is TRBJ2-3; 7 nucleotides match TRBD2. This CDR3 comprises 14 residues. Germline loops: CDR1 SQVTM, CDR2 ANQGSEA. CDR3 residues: CSVSVRGITDTQYF. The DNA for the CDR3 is TGCAGTGTGTCGGTGCGGGGGATCACAGATACGCAGTATTTT.

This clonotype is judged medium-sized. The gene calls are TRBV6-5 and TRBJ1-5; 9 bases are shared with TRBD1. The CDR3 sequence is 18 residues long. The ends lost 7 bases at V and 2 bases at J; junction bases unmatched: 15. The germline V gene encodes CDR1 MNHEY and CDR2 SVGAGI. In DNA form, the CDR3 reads TGTGCCAGCAAAAAAGAAACCGGGACAGGGTTTGGCAATCAGCCCCAGCATTTT. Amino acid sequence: CASKKETGTGFGNQPQHF.

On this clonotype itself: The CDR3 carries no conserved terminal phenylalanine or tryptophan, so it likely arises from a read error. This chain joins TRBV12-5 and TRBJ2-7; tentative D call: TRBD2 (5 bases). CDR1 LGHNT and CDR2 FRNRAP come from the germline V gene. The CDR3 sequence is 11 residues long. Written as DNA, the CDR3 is TGTGCTAGTTTGGCGGGCTACAAGCAGTACTCC. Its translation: CASLAGYKQYS.

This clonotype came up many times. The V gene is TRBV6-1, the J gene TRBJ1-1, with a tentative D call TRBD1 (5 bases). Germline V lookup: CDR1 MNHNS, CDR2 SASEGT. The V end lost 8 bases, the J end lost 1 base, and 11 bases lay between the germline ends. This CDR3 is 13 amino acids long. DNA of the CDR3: TGTGCCAGCGGTGCCAGGGAGAACACTGAAGCTTTCTTT. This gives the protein CASGARENTEAFF.

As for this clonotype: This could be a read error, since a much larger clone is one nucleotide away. CDR3: CAISRAGQRNTEAFF. In DNA form, the CDR3 reads TGTGCCATCAGCCGAGCGGGACAGCGGAACACTGAAGCTTTCTTT. The rearrangement links TRBV12-3 or TRBV12-4 to TRBJ1-1, with TRBD1 matching 7 bases. This CDR3 contains 15 residues. J was trimmed by 1 base and V by 10 bases; bases with no gene match: 12.

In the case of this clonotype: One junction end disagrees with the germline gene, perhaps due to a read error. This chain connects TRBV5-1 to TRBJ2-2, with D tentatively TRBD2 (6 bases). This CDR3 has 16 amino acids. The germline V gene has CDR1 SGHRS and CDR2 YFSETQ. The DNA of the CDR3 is TGCGTCAGCAGCAGCAGGAGGGAAAAATGGGCCGGGGAGCTGTTTTTT. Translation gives CVSSSRREKWAGELFF.

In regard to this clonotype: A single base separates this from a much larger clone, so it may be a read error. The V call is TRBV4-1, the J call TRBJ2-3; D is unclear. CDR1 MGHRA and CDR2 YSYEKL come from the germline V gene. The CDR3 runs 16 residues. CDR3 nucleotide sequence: TGCGCCTGCAGCCAAGAGGCTAACGTGGGCACAGATACGCAGTATTTT. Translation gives CACSQEANVGTDTQYF.

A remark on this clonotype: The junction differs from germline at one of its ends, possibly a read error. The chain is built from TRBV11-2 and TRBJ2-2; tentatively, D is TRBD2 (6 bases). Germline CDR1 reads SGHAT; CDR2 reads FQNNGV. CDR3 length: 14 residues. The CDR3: CASCSGPTGGEQFF. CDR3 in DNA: TGTGCCAGCTGCTCGGGACCTACAGGCGGGGAGCAGTTTTTT.

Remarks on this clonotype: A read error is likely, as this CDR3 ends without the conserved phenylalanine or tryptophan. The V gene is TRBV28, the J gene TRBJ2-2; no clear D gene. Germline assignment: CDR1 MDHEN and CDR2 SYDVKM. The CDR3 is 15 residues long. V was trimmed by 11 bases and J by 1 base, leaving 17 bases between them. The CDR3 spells CAGSDVHMNTGELFL. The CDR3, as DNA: TGTGCCGGCTCGGACGTTCACATGAACACCGGGGAGCTGTTTCTT.

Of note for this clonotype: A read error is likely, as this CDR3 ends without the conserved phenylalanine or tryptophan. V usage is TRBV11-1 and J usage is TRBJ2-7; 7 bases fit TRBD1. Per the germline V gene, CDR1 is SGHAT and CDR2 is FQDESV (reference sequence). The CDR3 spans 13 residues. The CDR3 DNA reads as TGTACCAGCAGCCAGGACAGGTTTGTCGAGCAGTACCTC. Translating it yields CTSSQDRFVEQYL.

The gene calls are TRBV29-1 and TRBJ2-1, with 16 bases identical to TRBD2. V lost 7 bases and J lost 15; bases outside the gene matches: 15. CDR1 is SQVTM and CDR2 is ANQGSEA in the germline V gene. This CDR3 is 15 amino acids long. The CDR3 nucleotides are TGCAGCGCCAGCGGGACTAGCGGGAGGGGGTATGGGCGGTTCTTC. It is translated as CSASGTSGRGYGRFF.

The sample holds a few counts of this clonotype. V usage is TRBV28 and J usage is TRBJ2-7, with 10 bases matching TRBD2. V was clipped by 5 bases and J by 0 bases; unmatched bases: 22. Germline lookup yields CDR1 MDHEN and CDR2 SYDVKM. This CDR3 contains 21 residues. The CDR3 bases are TGTGCCAGCAGTCTAGATCGAAGCGGGACTAGCGTGTCACTGAGCTCCTACGAGCAGTACTTC. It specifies CASSLDRSGTSVSLSSYEQYF.

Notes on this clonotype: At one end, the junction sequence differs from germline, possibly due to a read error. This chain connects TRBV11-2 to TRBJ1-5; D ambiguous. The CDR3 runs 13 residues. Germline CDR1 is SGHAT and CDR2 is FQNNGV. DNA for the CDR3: TGTGCCAGCAGCCATTTACAAGGTCAGCACCAGCATTTT. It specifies CASSHLQGQHQHF.

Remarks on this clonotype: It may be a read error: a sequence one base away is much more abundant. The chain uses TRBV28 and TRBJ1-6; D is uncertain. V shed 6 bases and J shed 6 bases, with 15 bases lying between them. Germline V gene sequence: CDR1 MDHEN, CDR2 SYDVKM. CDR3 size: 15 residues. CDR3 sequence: CASSAAGNFNSPLHF. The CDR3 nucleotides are TGTGCCAGCAGCGCAGCCGGAAACTTTAATTCACCCCTCCACTTT. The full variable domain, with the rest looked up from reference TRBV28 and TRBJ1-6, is DVKVTQSSRYLVKRTGEKVFLECVQDMDHENMFWYRQDPGLGLRLIYFSYDVKMKEKGDIPEGYSVSREKKERFSLILESASTNQTSMYLCASSAAGNFNSPLHFGNGTRLTVT.

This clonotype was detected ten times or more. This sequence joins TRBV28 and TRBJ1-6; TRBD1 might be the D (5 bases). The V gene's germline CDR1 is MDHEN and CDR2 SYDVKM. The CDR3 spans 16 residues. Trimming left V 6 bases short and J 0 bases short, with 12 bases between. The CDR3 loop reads CASRPGTASYNSPLHF. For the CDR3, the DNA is TGTGCCAGCAGGCCAGGGACCGCCTCCTATAATTCACCCCTCCACTTT.

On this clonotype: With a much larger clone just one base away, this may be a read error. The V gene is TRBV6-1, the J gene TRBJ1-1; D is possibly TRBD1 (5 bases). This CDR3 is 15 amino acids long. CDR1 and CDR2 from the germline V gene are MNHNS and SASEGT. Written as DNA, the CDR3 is TGTGCCGGCAGTGCATCCTTTGGGGGAAACACTGAAGCTTTCTTT. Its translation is CAGSASFGGNTEAFF.

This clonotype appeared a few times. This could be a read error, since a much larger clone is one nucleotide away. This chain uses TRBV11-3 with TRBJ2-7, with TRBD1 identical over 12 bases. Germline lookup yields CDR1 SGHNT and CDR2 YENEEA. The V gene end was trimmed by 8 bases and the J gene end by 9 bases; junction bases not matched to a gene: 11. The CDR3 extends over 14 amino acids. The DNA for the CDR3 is TGTGCCAGCGGCCGGGACAGGGGGCTTGGCGGGCAGTACTTC. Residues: CASGRDRGLGGQYF. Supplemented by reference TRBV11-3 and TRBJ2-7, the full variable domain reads EAGVVQSPRYKIIEKKQPVAFWCNPISGHNTLYWYLQNLGQGPELLIRYENEEAVDDSQLPKDRFSAERLKGVDSTLKIQPAELGDSAVYLCASGRDRGLGGQYFGPGTRLTVT.

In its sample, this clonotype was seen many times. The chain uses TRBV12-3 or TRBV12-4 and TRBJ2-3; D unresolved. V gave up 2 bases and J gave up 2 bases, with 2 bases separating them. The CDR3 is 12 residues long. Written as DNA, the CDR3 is TGTGCCAGCAGTTTAAACACAGATACGCAGTATTTT. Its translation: CASSLNTDTQYF.

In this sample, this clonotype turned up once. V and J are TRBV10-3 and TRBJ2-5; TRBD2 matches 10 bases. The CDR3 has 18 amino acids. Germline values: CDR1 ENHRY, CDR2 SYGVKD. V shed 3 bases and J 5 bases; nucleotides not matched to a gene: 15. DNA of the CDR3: TGTGCCATCAGTGAAGGAGGACTAGCGGACTCCCGGTGGGAGACCCAGTACTTC. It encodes CAISEGGLADSRWETQYF.

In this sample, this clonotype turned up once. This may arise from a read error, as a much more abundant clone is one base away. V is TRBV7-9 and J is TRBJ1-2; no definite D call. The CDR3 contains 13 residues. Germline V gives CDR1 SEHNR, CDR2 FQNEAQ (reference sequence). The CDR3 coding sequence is TGTGCCGGCAGCCGGCGAGGGTTGCAGGGCTACACCTTC. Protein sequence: CAGSRRGLQGYTF.

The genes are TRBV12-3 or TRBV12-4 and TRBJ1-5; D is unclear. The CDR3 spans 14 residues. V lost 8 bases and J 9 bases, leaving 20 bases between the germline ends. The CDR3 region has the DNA TGTGCCAGCCTTATTGAAAACTCCGGACCGCCCCAGCATTTT. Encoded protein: CASLIENSGPPQHF.

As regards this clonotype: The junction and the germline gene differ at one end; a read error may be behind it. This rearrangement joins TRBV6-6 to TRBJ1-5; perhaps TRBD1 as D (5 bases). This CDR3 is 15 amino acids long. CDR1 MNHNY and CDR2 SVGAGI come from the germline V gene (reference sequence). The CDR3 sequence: CVSSRGRGGNQPQHF. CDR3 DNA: TGTGTCAGCAGCCGTGGACGGGGGGGCAATCAGCCCCAGCATTTT.

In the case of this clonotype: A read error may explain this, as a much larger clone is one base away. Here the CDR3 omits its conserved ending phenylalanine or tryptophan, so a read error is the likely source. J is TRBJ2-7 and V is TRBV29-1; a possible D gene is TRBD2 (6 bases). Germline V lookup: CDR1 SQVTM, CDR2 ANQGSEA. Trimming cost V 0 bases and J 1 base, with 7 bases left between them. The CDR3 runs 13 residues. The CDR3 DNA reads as TGCAGCGTTGAAGATGGGGGGTCCTACGAGCAGTACTCC. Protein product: CSVEDGGSYEQYS.

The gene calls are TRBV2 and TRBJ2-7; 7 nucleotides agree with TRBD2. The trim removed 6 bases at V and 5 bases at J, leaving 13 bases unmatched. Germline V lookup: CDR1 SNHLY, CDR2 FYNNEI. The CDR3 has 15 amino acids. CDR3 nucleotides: TGTGCCAGCAGGGAACTAGCGTTGGAGCGACACGAGCAGTACTTC. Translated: CASRELALERHEQYF.